The present TCR beta chain was sequenced within a study of T cells in localized non-small cell lung cancer. Study-level findings and limits: Uninvolved adjacent lung, not tumor, had the highest T cell clonality. In the blood, greater T cell density corresponded to longer overall survival. Heterogeneity within the tumor remains possible, as just one region underwent sequencing.

About this clone itself: Its antigen is as yet unknown.

Sequenced by immunoSEQ multiplex PCR; TCRdb stores in-frame clones only, minus some. The sample consists of 40,000 or so clones, about 76% of them appearing once. Germline lookup yields CDR1 SGDLS and CDR2 YYNGEE. V was shortened by 4 bases and J by 3 bases, with 14 bases between the two germline ends. The CDR3 totals 15 residues. Sequenced material: peripheral blood mononuclear cells, taken before any cancer treatment. The receptor comes from a male donor at least 60 years old with stage II lung adenocarcinoma. The V and J genes are TRBV9 and TRBJ2-1; D might be TRBD1 (5 bases). The CDR3 loop is CASSPEDTFYNEQFF. In DNA, the CDR3 is TGTGCCAGCAGCCCAGAGGACACGTTCTACAATGAGCAGTTCTTC.